One sample yielded the 25 T cell receptor beta chains listed below, sequenced in a study of T cell repertoires in cytomegalovirus infection. TCRdb called the reads again in MiXCR, with one record for every CDR3 protein. The data contain under 200,000 distinct CDR3 sequences, roughly 9% of them singletons. Source material: PBMCs. Every receptor here comes from a human donor in good health (CMV status not recorded). Some clones in this sample may be carry-over from other donors' samples.

The chain employs TRBV20-1 and TRBJ2-2; 14 bases agree with TRBD2. V was pared by 5 bases and J by 5 bases, with 7 bases of the junction left unmatched. The CDR3 runs 16 residues. Germline-derived CDR1 and CDR2 are DFQATT and SNEGSKA (reference sequence). The DNA of the CDR3 is TGCAGTGCTGACGGACTAGCGGGAGGTCGAACCGGGGAGCTGTTTTTT. Its protein product is CSADGLAGGRTGELFF.

This clonotype occurred a few times. The chain carries TRBV2 and TRBJ2-1; D call uncertain. With 1 base removed from V and 9 bases from J, the gap between germline ends came to 10 bases. The CDR3 length is 13 residues. From germline, CDR1 is SNHLY and CDR2 FYNNEI. DNA for the CDR3: TGTGCCAGCAGTGAAGAATTTGTGGGTGAGCAGTTCTTC. This sequence encodes CASSEEFVGEQFF.

This clonotype was observed many times. The chain uses TRBV4-3 and TRBJ1-2; 10 positions agree with TRBD1. The CDR3 runs to 14 residues. V lost 1 base and J lost 13; bases outside the gene matches: 9. Looked up from germline, CDR1 is LGHNA and CDR2 is YSLEER. CDR3 loop: CASSQAGTGAAPTF. CDR3 DNA: TGCGCCAGCAGCCAAGCCGGGACAGGGGCGGCTCCCACCTTC.

The table lists this clonotype with many counts. The chain has TRBV7-2 and TRBJ1-2, with unresolved D. Trimming removed 6 bases from V and 6 bases from J, with 8 bases in between. The V gene's germline CDR1 is SGHTA and CDR2 FQGNSA. This CDR3 has 11 residues. CDR3 loop: CASRLRDGYTF. As DNA, the CDR3 is TGTGCCAGCAGACTCCGGGATGGCTACACCTTC.

This clonotype was counted ten times or more. This sequence joins TRBV12-3 or TRBV12-4 and TRBJ1-5; 12 positions match TRBD1. The junction had 12 bases not matched to a gene; V was cut back by 4 bases and J by 11 bases. This CDR3 has 16 amino acids. CDR3 sequence reads: CASSSLGQGASRTQHF. CDR3 DNA: TGTGCCAGCAGTTCTCTGGGACAGGGGGCAAGTAGGACCCAGCATTTT.

The V call is TRBV27, the J call TRBJ2-7; TRBD1 matches at 7 bases. CDR1 MNHEY and CDR2 SMNVEV come from the germline V gene (reference sequence). V was pared by 3 bases and J by 0 bases, with 2 bases of the junction left unmatched. This CDR3 contains 14 residues. The CDR3 DNA follows: TGTGCCAGCAGTTTGACAGGGAACTCCTACGAGCAGTACTTC. The encoded protein is CASSLTGNSYEQYF.

This clonotype has at least ten counts. The chain is built from TRBV7-2 and TRBJ1-2; D possibly corresponds to TRBD1 (6 bases). The length of the CDR3 is 13 residues. Germline CDR1 is SGHTA and CDR2 is FQGNSA. Trimming removed 5 bases at V and 8 bases at J, with 15 bases between. CDR3: CASSTDRTHGYTF. DNA of the CDR3: TGTGCCAGCAGCACCGACAGGACGCACGGCTACACCTTC.

The V and J genes are TRBV28 and TRBJ2-2, with TRBD1 identical over 7 bases. The CDR3 spans 14 residues. V lost 7 bases, J lost 4 bases, and 6 bases stayed unmatched. CDR1 and CDR2 from the germline V gene are MDHEN and SYDVKM. The CDR3 DNA sequence: TGTGCCAGCACGTTGGACAGGACCACCGGGGAGCTGTTTTTT. This encodes CASTLDRTTGELFF.

The chain couples TRBV4-3 to TRBJ1-4; D is unresolved. The CDR3 covers 16 residues. CDR1 is LGHNA, CDR2 YSLEER, per germline. V lost 4 bases, J lost 7 bases, and 19 bases lay in between. The CDR3 nucleotides read TGCGCCAGCAGCCCCCCCCATTGGAAAGAAGGTGAAAAACTGTTTTTT. This encodes CASSPPHWKEGEKLFF.

CDR3 nucleotides: TGCAGTGCTAGATACAGGGGTCAAGAAGCTTTCTTT. It is translated as CSARYRGQEAFF. The chain combines TRBV20-1 with TRBJ1-1; TRBD1 matches 7 bases. CDR1 and CDR2 (germline): DFQATT, SNEGSKA (reference sequence). J was trimmed by 8 bases and V by 2 bases; bases with no gene match: 5. The CDR3 is 12 residues long.

The gene calls are TRBV25-1 and TRBJ1-1; perhaps TRBD1 as D (6 bases). This CDR3 comprises 13 residues. V was shortened by 8 bases and J by 8 bases, with 18 bases between the two germline ends. The germline gives CDR1 MGHDK, CDR2 SYGVNS. CDR3 sequence reads: CASGRGGRVEAFF. CDR3 nucleotides: TGTGCCAGCGGAAGAGGGGGGAGGGTCGAAGCTTTCTTT.

This clonotype was detected many times. The rearrangement joins TRBV18 to TRBJ1-2; D is possibly TRBD1 (6 bases). This CDR3 spans 13 amino acids. CDR1 KGHSH and CDR2 LQKENI come from the germline V gene. V was trimmed by 6 bases and J by 7 bases, leaving 15 bases between them. CDR3 in amino acids: CASSREGQSGYTF. The CDR3, as DNA: TGTGCCAGCTCCCGAGAGGGACAATCTGGCTACACCTTC.

This clonotype was detected ten times or more. The rearrangement joins TRBV15 to TRBJ2-3; D is ambiguous. The V end was cut by 0 bases, the J end by 1 base, with 5 bases between. Germline V lookup: CDR1 LNHNV, CDR2 YYDKDF (reference sequence). The CDR3 length is 14 residues. CDR3 protein: CATSRDLGTDTQYF. The CDR3 coding sequence is TGTGCCACCAGCAGAGATCTGGGCACAGATACGCAGTATTTT.

The rearrangement uses TRBV6-8 and TRBJ1-3; TRBD1 matches at 11 bases. Germline-derived CDR1 and CDR2 are MNHGY and SAAAGT. The CDR3 length is 17 residues. The V and J ends lost 6 bases and 3 bases, in that order; junction bases with no gene match: 10. CDR3 in amino acids: CASSPGQGALRGNTIYF. The CDR3 bases are TGTGCCAGCAGCCCCGGACAGGGGGCGCTTCGTGGAAACACCATATATTTT.

The chain joins TRBV29-1 to TRBJ2-1; 9 nucleotides match TRBD2. The germline V gene encodes CDR1 SQVTM and CDR2 ANQGSEA. J was trimmed by 7 bases and V by 1 base; bases with no gene match: 5. The CDR3 spans 14 residues. The chain's CDR3 is CSVEVAGVGNEQFF. CDR3 sequence (DNA): TGCAGCGTTGAAGTAGCGGGAGTCGGGAATGAGCAGTTCTTC.

The rearrangement uses TRBV4-3 and TRBJ1-5; 9 bases map to TRBD1. Losses at the gene ends were 0 bases for V and 5 bases for J; bases not matched to a gene: 11. The length of the CDR3 is 18 residues. Germline V gives CDR1 LGHNA, CDR2 YSLEER. The CDR3 spells CASSQDRVGTGSYQPQHF. Here the CDR3 DNA reads TGCGCCAGCAGCCAAGATCGAGTGGGGACAGGGAGTTATCAGCCCCAGCATTTT.

This clonotype was counted only a few times. V gene TRBV7-2 combines with J gene TRBJ1-5; D uncertain. Germline V lookup: CDR1 SGHTA, CDR2 FQGNSA. Trimming took 1 base from V and 5 from J, leaving 6 bases between them. CDR3 length equals 13 residues. The CDR3 loop reads CASSLGPYQPQHF. CDR3 sequence (DNA): TGTGCCAGCAGCTTAGGACCGTATCAGCCCCAGCATTTT.

The V gene is TRBV15, the J gene TRBJ2-6; D not certain. From germline, CDR1 is LNHNV and CDR2 YYDKDF (reference sequence). Between the trimmed V and J ends, which lost 0 bases and 2 bases, there was a span of 11 bases. The CDR3 is 17 amino acids. The CDR3 is CATSREKVSAGANVLTF. The CDR3 DNA reads as TGTGCCACCAGCAGAGAAAAGGTTTCGGCTGGGGCCAACGTCCTGACTTTC.

Only a few counts were recorded for this clonotype. The J gene is TRBJ1-1, the V gene TRBV12-3 or TRBV12-4; possible D gene TRBD1, 6 bases. This CDR3 spans 13 amino acids. V lost 3 bases and J 5 bases, leaving 10 bases between the germline ends. The chain's CDR3 is CASSFTGATEAFF. CDR3 in DNA: TGTGCCAGCAGTTTTACGGGGGCAACTGAAGCTTTCTTT.

This clonotype has just a few counts. This chain links TRBV12-3 or TRBV12-4 with TRBJ2-1; TRBD1 might be the D (7 bases). The CDR3 has 14 residues. V lost 7 bases, J lost 10 bases, and 20 bases lay in between. The CDR3 region has the DNA TGTGCCAGCATAGGGACAGCGCCCCGGGGGGAGCAGTTCTTC. This encodes CASIGTAPRGEQFF.

This clonotype was seen many times. V is TRBV6-1 and J is TRBJ1-1; D is unclear. V was trimmed by 6 bases and J by 2 bases, leaving 16 bases between them. CDR1 and CDR2 (germline): MNHNS, SASEGT. The CDR3 runs 15 residues. The CDR3 region is CASSDQRSQNTEAFF. The CDR3 nucleotides read TGTGCCAGCAGCGATCAGCGGAGCCAAAACACTGAAGCTTTCTTT.

This clonotype was found once. A clone one base away is much larger, so this may be a read error. The chain combines TRBV6-5 with TRBJ2-1; 10 nucleotides line up with TRBD2. Matching the DNA end better, TRBJ2-7 makes the J call doubtful. The CDR3 has 17 amino acids. CDR1 MNHEY and CDR2 SVGAGI come from the germline V gene. The CDR3, as DNA: TGTGCCAGCAGTTACTCGAAGTCCCAGCGGGGGGGCCTAGAGCAGTACTTC. Its protein is CASSYSKSQRGGLEQYF.

The chain combines TRBV6-2 or TRBV6-3 with TRBJ1-1, with a tentative D call TRBD1 (6 bases). This CDR3 has 14 amino acids. CDR1 MNHEY and CDR2 SVGEGT come from the germline V gene. Trimming shortened V by 3 bases and J by 2 bases, and 10 bases separated the two germline ends. The chain's CDR3 is CASSYQGRNTEAFF. For the CDR3, the DNA is TGTGCCAGCAGTTATCAGGGGCGAAACACTGAAGCTTTCTTT.

This chain links TRBV7-2 with TRBJ2-5; D is ambiguous. Looked up from germline, CDR1 is SGHTA and CDR2 is FQGNSA. V was pared by 3 bases and J by 3 bases, with 8 bases between. CDR3 length equals 13 residues. DNA of the CDR3: TGTGCCAGCAGCTTGCACAAGGAAGAGACCCAGTACTTC. It is translated as CASSLHKEETQYF. Drawing the rest from reference TRBV7-2 and TRBJ2-5, the complete variable domain is GAGVSQSPSNKVTEKGKDVELRCDPISGHTALYWYRQSLGQGLEFLIYFQGNSAPDKSGLPSDRFSAERTGGSVSTLTIQRTQQEDSAVYLCASSLHKEETQYFGPGTRLLVL.

This clonotype was found many times. The CDR3 DNA is TGTGCCAGCAGCTTGCCGCAGGGTGGAAACACCATATATTTT. This encodes CASSLPQGGNTIYF. The chain recombines TRBV5-4 with TRBJ1-3; D might be TRBD1 (5 bases). The V gene's germline CDR1 is SGHNT and CDR2 YYREEE (reference sequence). V lost 1 base, J lost 3 bases, and 8 bases lay in between. This CDR3 has 14 amino acids.